What follows are 30 T cell receptor beta chains derived from one specimen sequenced in a study of blood T cell repertoires in COVID-19. Assay: immunoSEQ multiplex PCR; the TCRdb copy retains only in-frame clones and omits some. The sample carries 120,000 to 150,000 clones, just under 85% recorded once. Sequencing used PBMCs or T cells enriched from blood (not recorded which). The source is a woman between 50 and 59 years old with acute COVID-19.

The chain employs TRBV12-2 and TRBJ1-2. TRBV12-2 is recorded as a pseudogene. The CDR3 sequence is 18 residues long. CDR3 loop: CASRLIPRGLGRDYGYTF. The CDR3 DNA follows: TGTGCAAGTCGCTTAATTCCACGGGGGCTGGGGAGGGACTATGGCTACACCTTC.

V and J are TRBV30 and TRBJ2-5, with TRBD2 matching over 16 bases. The CDR3 sequence is 16 residues long. J was trimmed by 6 bases and V by 4 bases; bases with no gene match: 8. Germline V gene sequence: CDR1 GTSNPN, CDR2 SVGIG (reference sequence). As DNA, the CDR3 is TGTGCCTGGACAATGGGACTAGCGGGAGGGTTGAAGACCCAGTACTTC. Its translation is CAWTMGLAGGLKTQYF.

The DNA for the CDR3 is TGTGCCAGCAGCTTAGGTCGGACAGGGGGCGCCTATAATTCACCCCTCCACTTT. It translates to CASSLGRTGGAYNSPLHF. V usage is TRBV13 and J usage is TRBJ1-6, with TRBD1 matching over 11 bases. This CDR3 is built from 18 residues. CDR1 is PRHDT and CDR2 is FYEKMQ in the germline V gene (reference sequence). With V trimmed by 0 bases and J by 2 bases, 3 bases remained unmatched.

The rearrangement joins TRBV9 to TRBJ1-2; no definite D call. V was trimmed by 3 bases and J by 0 bases, leaving 12 bases between them. The V gene's germline CDR1 is SGDLS and CDR2 YYNGEE. The CDR3 is made up of 15 amino acids. CDR3 coding DNA: TGTGCCAGCAGCGCCGAAATTACAGCTAACTATGGCTACACCTTC. This translates into CASSAEITANYGYTF. The complete variable domain, with remaining parts taken from reference TRBV9 and TRBJ1-2, reads DSGVTQTPKHLITATGQRVTLRCSPRSGDLSVYWYQQSLDQGLQFLIQYYNGEERAKGNILERFSAQQFPDLHSELNLSSLELGDSALYFCASSAEITANYGYTFGSGTRLTVV.

The CDR3 loop is CASSLRDMNTEAFF. CDR3 in DNA: TGTGCCAGCAGCTTACGGGACATGAACACTGAAGCTTTCTTT. The chain uses TRBV11-3 and TRBJ1-1; TRBD1 might be the D (6 bases). Germline loops: CDR1 SGHNT, CDR2 YENEEA. V lost 2 bases and J lost 0, with 7 bases in between. The length of the CDR3 is 14 residues. The whole variable domain, filled in from reference TRBV11-3 and TRBJ1-1, reads EAGVVQSPRYKIIEKKQPVAFWCNPISGHNTLYWYLQNLGQGPELLIRYENEEAVDDSQLPKDRFSAERLKGVDSTLKIQPAELGDSAVYLCASSLRDMNTEAFFGQGTRLTVV.

V usage is TRBV11-2 and J usage is TRBJ1-5; 8 bases match TRBD1. The CDR3 is 15 amino acids. Unmatched junction bases numbered 5, after V lost 5 bases and J lost 2 bases. Germline V CDR1 and CDR2: SGHAT, FQNNGV. The CDR3 DNA follows: TGTGCCAGCAGCCCCCGGACAGGGCGCAATCAGCCCCAGCATTTT. Translating gives CASSPRTGRNQPQHF.

This chain links TRBV19 with TRBJ2-5, with D tentatively TRBD2 (6 bases). The germline V and J ends were trimmed by 3 bases and 2 bases, with 13 bases remaining between them. CDR1 is LNHDA and CDR2 is SQIVND in the germline V gene (reference sequence). The CDR3 spans 15 residues. CDR3 amino acids: CASSMGSGVQETQYF. Here the CDR3 DNA reads TGTGCCAGTAGTATGGGTAGCGGAGTACAAGAGACCCAGTACTTC.

The J gene is TRBJ1-6, the V gene TRBV19; TRBD1 is a possible D gene (6 bases). Germline CDR1 and CDR2: LNHDA and SQIVND (reference sequence). The CDR3 is 19 residues long. V was trimmed by 5 bases and J by 0 bases, leaving 20 bases between them. The CDR3 DNA sequence: TGTGCCAGTAGTCCCTATGGCGTAACAGGGAGCTCCTATAATTCACCCCTCCACTTT. It is translated as CASSPYGVTGSSYNSPLHF.

The J gene is TRBJ2-1, the V gene TRBV6-5; no clear D gene. Germline V gene lookup returns CDR1 MNHEY and CDR2 SVGAGI. V was cut by 0 bases and J by 6 bases, with 3 bases left in between. CDR3 size: 12 residues. The CDR3 region is CASSYSANEQFF. The CDR3 DNA reads as TGTGCCAGCAGTTACTCGGCCAATGAGCAGTTCTTC.

The table lists this clone with a count of one. The chain combines TRBV7-3 with TRBJ1-5; tentatively, D is TRBD1 (6 bases). CDR3 length: 15 residues. Germline CDR1 reads SGHTA; CDR2 reads FQGTGA. The V gene lost 6 bases and the J gene lost 2 bases, with 14 bases spanning the gap. The CDR3: CASRSDSVGNQPQHF. The CDR3 DNA is TGTGCCAGCAGATCGGACAGCGTGGGCAATCAGCCCCAGCATTTT.

The J gene is TRBJ2-3, the V gene TRBV24-1, with unresolved D. V was cut by 3 bases and J by 4 bases, with 10 bases left in between. This CDR3 has 14 amino acids. In germline, CDR1 is KGHDR, CDR2 SFDVKD. The CDR3 region is CATSDPRSSDTQYF. The CDR3 nucleotides read TGTGCCACCAGTGATCCCAGGTCGTCAGATACGCAGTATTTT.

The chain couples TRBV20-1 to TRBJ1-3; D is uncertain. Germline CDR1 reads DFQATT; CDR2 reads SNEGSKA (reference sequence). The V and J ends lost 3 bases and 3 bases respectively, with 9 bases between them. The CDR3 is 13 residues long. CDR3 in DNA: TGCAGTGCTAGTGGTGGCTTTGGAAACACCATATATTTT. Translated: CSASGGFGNTIYF.

The J gene is TRBJ2-3, the V gene TRBV25-1; possibly TRBD1 for D (6 bases). Germline loops: CDR1 MGHDK, CDR2 SYGVNS. The CDR3 totals 11 residues. The V gene lost 5 bases and the J gene lost 7 bases, with 7 bases spanning the gap. Written as DNA, the CDR3 is TGTGCCAGCAGTACAGGGAATACGCAGTATTTT. Amino acids: CASSTGNTQYF. Using reference TRBV25-1 and TRBJ2-3 for the parts outside the CDR3, the full variable domain is EADIYQTPRYLVIGTGKKITLECSQTMGHDKMYWYQQDPGMELHLIHYSYGVNSTEKGDLSSESTVSRIRTEHFPLTLESARPSHTSQYLCASSTGNTQYFGPGTRLTVL.

The chain carries TRBV27 and TRBJ1-1; D perhaps matches TRBD1 (5 bases). V shed 3 bases and J shed 4 bases, with 18 bases lying between them. Germline V gene lookup returns CDR1 MNHEY and CDR2 SMNVEV (reference sequence). The CDR3 spans 16 residues. DNA of the CDR3: TGTGCCAGCAGTTTTTCCCCTCACAGGTATGGCACTGAAGCTTTCTTT. It yields the protein CASSFSPHRYGTEAFF.

The chain combines TRBV13 with TRBJ1-2; D not resolved. In germline, CDR1 is PRHDT, CDR2 FYEKMQ (reference sequence). This CDR3 is built from 13 residues. V was cut by 6 bases and J by 11 bases, with 19 bases left in between. CDR3 nucleotides: TGTGCCAGCAGGGAACTCGGGTCCCTCGGATACACCTTC. Its translation is CASRELGSLGYTF.

This chain connects TRBV2 to TRBJ2-1; D unclear. CDR1 is SNHLY and CDR2 is FYNNEI in the germline V gene. CDR3 size: 16 residues. With 3 bases removed from V and 0 bases from J, the gap between germline ends came to 12 bases. The CDR3 bases are TGTGCCAGCAGTGATTGGCCCACCAGCTCCTACAATGAGCAGTTCTTC. This translates into CASSDWPTSSYNEQFF.

The chain is built from TRBV10-3 and TRBJ2-7; a possible D gene is TRBD2 (7 bases). Germline lookup yields CDR1 ENHRY and CDR2 SYGVKD. The CDR3 is made up of 13 amino acids. Trimming pared 8 bases from V and 4 bases from J, leaving 15 bases between. The DNA for the CDR3 is TGTGCCATCGGTTCGGGGGGCGATTACGAGCAGTACTTC. This translates into CAIGSGGDYEQYF.

This clone occurred many times. V usage is TRBV30 and J usage is TRBJ2-1, with TRBD2 identical over 8 bases. V lost 3 bases to trimming and J lost 3 bases; unmatched junction nucleotides: 7. In germline, CDR1 is GTSNPN, CDR2 SVGIG (reference sequence). The CDR3 runs to 15 residues. CDR3 residues: CAWSGGLGNYNEQFF. As DNA, the CDR3 is TGTGCCTGGAGCGGGGGACTAGGAAACTACAATGAGCAGTTCTTC.

The V call is TRBV11-2, the J call TRBJ1-3, with TRBD1 as a possible D gene (5 bases). The CDR3 is 18 amino acids. With 5 bases removed from V and 3 bases from J, the gap between germline ends came to 23 bases. Germline assignment: CDR1 SGHAT and CDR2 FQNNGV. The CDR3 loop reads CASSHPRGNRGGGNTIYF. The CDR3 DNA follows: TGTGCCAGCAGCCACCCCCGGGGCAACCGGGGGGGTGGAAACACCATATATTTT.

The rearrangement joins TRBV20-1 to TRBJ1-5; 10 nucleotides align to TRBD1. The CDR3 has 15 residues. J was trimmed by 6 bases and V by 3 bases; bases with no gene match: 8. Germline CDR1 reads DFQATT; CDR2 reads SNEGSKA (reference sequence). CDR3 sequence reads: CSASLGQGIGQPQHF. In DNA form, the CDR3 reads TGCAGTGCTAGTTTGGGACAGGGGATAGGTCAGCCCCAGCATTTT.

The rearrangement joins TRBV28 to TRBJ2-5; a weak D match, TRBD2 (6 bases). From germline, CDR1 is MDHEN and CDR2 SYDVKM. Trimming stripped 8 bases from V and 3 bases from J, with 13 bases between. The CDR3 runs to 13 residues. The CDR3 sequence is CASGKLAEETQYF. CDR3 nucleotide sequence: TGTGCCAGCGGAAAACTAGCAGAAGAGACCCAGTACTTC.

This clone came up a few times. The chain carries TRBV3-1 (or the pseudogene TRBV3-2) and TRBJ2-3; D perhaps matches TRBD2 (5 bases). The V end lost 0 bases, the J end lost 7 bases, and 20 bases lay between the germline ends. The CDR3 is 17 residues long. Germline V gene lookup returns CDR1 LGHDT and CDR2 YNNKEL (reference sequence). CDR3 sequence reads: CASSQDFLASAINTQYF. The CDR3 coding sequence is TGTGCCAGCAGCCAAGATTTCCTAGCCTCAGCCATCAATACGCAGTATTTT.

This chain connects TRBV19 to TRBJ1-5, with 7 bases aligning to TRBD1. With V trimmed by 10 bases and J by 0 bases, 18 bases remained unmatched. The CDR3 runs to 18 residues. Germline V gene sequence: CDR1 LNHDA, CDR2 SQIVND (reference sequence). The CDR3: CATGRDSYPRGSNQPQHF. The CDR3 DNA follows: TGTGCCACGGGAAGGGACAGCTACCCCCGAGGTAGCAATCAGCCCCAGCATTTT.

The V gene is TRBV28, the J gene TRBJ1-5; a weak D match, TRBD1 (5 bases). Per germline, CDR1 MDHEN and CDR2 SYDVKM. The CDR3 runs to 15 residues. The V end was cut by 7 bases, the J end by 0 bases, with 13 bases between. CDR3 in DNA: TGTGCCAGCAAGTTCTACGACAGTAGCAATCAGCCCCAGCATTTT. This gives the protein CASKFYDSSNQPQHF.

The rearrangement joins TRBV3-1 (or the pseudogene TRBV3-2) to TRBJ2-7; tentatively, D is TRBD1 (5 bases). V was trimmed by 4 bases and J by 1 base, leaving 17 bases between them. The V gene's germline CDR1 is LGHDT and CDR2 YNNKEL (reference sequence). The CDR3 sequence is 16 residues long. CDR3 coding DNA: TGTGCCAGCAGCCCTGTGGCCAGGGCCCTATCCTACGAGCAGTACTTC. It is translated as CASSPVARALSYEQYF.

The chain employs TRBV21-1 and TRBJ2-7; the table calls TRBD2, which could not be checked here. TRBV21-1 is labeled a pseudogene. The CDR3 runs 15 residues. CDR3 DNA: TGTGCCAGCACCAAATTCCGGGAGTGGGGCTACGAGCAGTACTTC. Translated: CASTKFREWGYEQYF.

The chain joins TRBV10-3 to TRBJ1-2, with D possibly being TRBD1 (6 bases). V dropped 10 bases and J dropped 4 bases, with 25 bases sitting between them. CDR3 length equals 16 residues. CDR1 is ENHRY and CDR2 is SYGVKD in the germline V gene. CDR3 sequence: CATRAGRLGQIYGYTF. The CDR3 DNA reads as TGTGCCACCCGCGCAGGCCGTTTGGGACAAATCTATGGCTACACCTTC.

J is TRBJ1-5 and V is TRBV19, with 10 positions matching TRBD1. The CDR3 spans 16 residues. Germline-derived CDR1 and CDR2 are LNHDA and SQIVND (reference sequence). V was pared by 7 bases and J by 3 bases, with 9 bases of the junction left unmatched. CDR3 bases: TGTGCCAGTATGGCGGGACAGGGGTTTTTCAATCAGCCCCAGCATTTT. This gives the protein CASMAGQGFFNQPQHF.

The chain is built from TRBV13 and TRBJ2-7, with 10 bases that match TRBD1. This CDR3 contains 14 residues. From germline, CDR1 is PRHDT and CDR2 FYEKMQ (reference sequence). V trimming: 8 bases; J trimming: 5 bases; junction bases outside the gene matches: 9. DNA of the CDR3: TGTGCCAGCGGACGACAGGGGGCGCGTCACGAGCAGTACTTC. Protein product: CASGRQGARHEQYF.

The chain recombines TRBV7-9 with TRBJ2-3; 10 bases map to TRBD2. Germline V CDR1 and CDR2: SEHNR, FQNEAQ (reference sequence). V shed 6 bases, J shed 4 bases, and the junction held 4 bases outside the gene matches. The CDR3 sequence is 14 residues long. The DNA of the CDR3 is TGTGCCAGCAGTCTCACTAGCGGGGCAGATACGCAGTATTTT. The encoded protein is CASSLTSGADTQYF. Complete variable domain (other parts from reference TRBV7-9 and TRBJ2-3): DTGVSQNPRHKITKRGQNVTFRCDPISEHNRLYWYRQTLGQGPEFLTYFQNEAQLEKSRLLSDRFSAERPKGSFSTLEIQRTEQGDSAMYLCASSLTSGADTQYFGPGTRLTVL.